Presented here are 26 T cell receptor beta chains from one specimen sequenced in a study of T cell responses to AZD1222 COVID-19 vaccine. Clones were read by immunoSEQ multiplex PCR, and TCRdb kept only the in-frame ones, dropping some. Of more than 95,000 clones listed, about 89% are singletons. Sequencing was performed on peripheral blood, taken 28 days after the second dose of the MenACWY control vaccine. These receptors were collected from an adult who received the MenACWY meningococcal vaccine as a control.

V is TRBV6-2 or TRBV6-3 and J is TRBJ1-1; D remains unclear. CDR3 length: 15 residues. Germline CDR1 and CDR2: MNHEY and SVGEGT. V lost 4 bases and J lost 1, with 13 bases in between. CDR3 sequence reads: CASSSLFTANTEAFF. CDR3 coding DNA: TGTGCCAGCAGTTCCCTCTTTACCGCGAACACTGAAGCTTTCTTT.

The genes are TRBV28 and TRBJ1-1, with no clear D. Trimming left V 7 bases short and J 1 base short, with 4 bases between. CDR1 and CDR2 from the germline V gene are MDHEN and SYDVKM. The CDR3 contains 11 residues. This CDR3 is CASTGNTEAFF. The CDR3 DNA reads as TGTGCCAGCACGGGGAACACTGAAGCTTTCTTT.

The rearrangement links TRBV6-6 to TRBJ2-3; possible D gene TRBD2, 6 bases. The CDR3 spans 15 residues. V lost 6 bases and J 0 bases, leaving 13 bases between the germline ends. Germline-derived CDR1 and CDR2 are MNHNY and SVGAGI (reference sequence). The CDR3 loop reads CASSEGLFSTDTQYF. CDR3 sequence (DNA): TGTGCCAGCAGCGAGGGACTTTTTAGCACAGATACGCAGTATTTT.

V gene TRBV11-2 combines with J gene TRBJ1-2; D is uncertain. Germline CDR1 reads SGHAT; CDR2 reads FQNNGV. The CDR3 spans 13 residues. Trimming cost V 5 bases and J 3 bases, with 10 bases left between them. The CDR3 spells CASSPGPHYGYTF. The CDR3 DNA follows: TGTGCCAGCAGCCCCGGGCCCCACTATGGCTACACCTTC.

The chain combines TRBV12-5 with TRBJ2-2; D not resolved. The V end lost 5 bases, the J end lost 0 bases, and 4 bases lay between the germline ends. This CDR3 has 13 residues. CDR1 and CDR2 (germline): LGHNT, FRNRAP. For the CDR3, the DNA is TGTGCTAGTGGTCGGACGAACACCGGGGAGCTGTTTTTT. It is translated as CASGRTNTGELFF.

The chain is built from TRBV7-2 and TRBJ2-7; 7 nucleotides align to TRBD1. Germline V gene sequence: CDR1 SGHTA, CDR2 FQGNSA. The trim removed 3 bases at V and 6 bases at J, leaving 5 bases unmatched. The CDR3 is 13 amino acids. The CDR3: CASSLRGQLEQYF. The DNA for the CDR3 is TGTGCCAGCAGCTTGAGGGGACAGCTCGAGCAGTACTTC. The full variable domain, with the rest looked up from reference TRBV7-2 and TRBJ2-7, is GAGVSQSPSNKVTEKGKDVELRCDPISGHTALYWYRQSLGQGLEFLIYFQGNSAPDKSGLPSDRFSAERTGGSVSTLTIQRTQQEDSAVYLCASSLRGQLEQYFGPGTRLTVT.

The rearrangement links TRBV27 to TRBJ2-5, with D unresolved. The germline V gene encodes CDR1 MNHEY and CDR2 SMNVEV (reference sequence). The CDR3 consists of 13 residues. V lost 0 bases to trimming and J lost 5 bases, with 7 bases between them. CDR3 bases: TGTGCCAGCAGTTTATCGCGTTTTGAGACCCAGTACTTC. This codes for CASSLSRFETQYF.

V usage is TRBV11-2 and J usage is TRBJ2-3; D possibly corresponds to TRBD2 (6 bases). Trimming shortened V by 5 bases and J by 1 base, and 19 bases separated the two germline ends. Per the germline V gene, CDR1 is SGHAT and CDR2 is FQNNGV. There are 17 residues in the CDR3. CDR3 nucleotide sequence: TGTGCCAGCAGCCTCGCGGGACTCCTTATAGGCACAGATACGCAGTATTTT. Amino acids: CASSLAGLLIGTDTQYF. Full variable domain (outside the CDR3, taken from reference TRBV11-2 and TRBJ2-3): EAGVAQSPRYKIIEKRQSVAFWCNPISGHATLYWYQQILGQGPKLLIQFQNNGVVDDSQLPKDRFSAERLKGVDSTLKIQPAKLEDSAVYLCASSLAGLLIGTDTQYFGPGTRLTVL.

This chain joins TRBV18 and TRBJ2-3; 10 bases align to TRBD1. The V segment lost 8 bases and the J segment 4 bases; nucleotides outside the gene matches: 15. This CDR3 spans 17 amino acids. Germline lookup yields CDR1 KGHSH and CDR2 LQKENI. As DNA, the CDR3 is TGTGCCAGCACCACAGCTTGGGGACAGGGGCCGTCAGATACGCAGTATTTT. As protein: CASTTAWGQGPSDTQYF. Full variable domain (outside the CDR3, taken from reference TRBV18 and TRBJ2-3): NAGVMQNPRHLVRRRGQEARLRCSPMKGHSHVYWYRQLPEEGLKFMVYLQKENIIDESGMPKERFSAEFPKEGPSILRIQQVVRGDSAAYFCASTTAWGQGPSDTQYFGPGTRLTVL.

The chain employs TRBV6-6 and TRBJ1-2; 9 bases fit TRBD1. The CDR3 is 16 residues long. The trim removed 4 bases at V and 3 bases at J, leaving 9 bases unmatched. Looked up from germline, CDR1 is MNHNY and CDR2 is SVGAGI (reference sequence). In DNA form, the CDR3 reads TGTGCCAGCAGTTTCCCGGGACAGGGAAGAGACTATGGCTACACCTTC. It encodes CASSFPGQGRDYGYTF.

The chain couples TRBV30 to TRBJ1-4; the D gene is possibly TRBD1 (6 bases). Germline CDR1 is GTSNPN and CDR2 is SVGIG (reference sequence). The V end was cut by 0 bases, the J end by 5 bases, with 13 bases between. The CDR3 is 15 amino acids. The CDR3 region is CAWSVGAGVNEKLFF. The DNA for the CDR3 is TGTGCCTGGAGTGTTGGGGCAGGGGTAAATGAAAAACTGTTTTTT.

The chain uses TRBV24-1 and TRBJ1-4; 9 nucleotides agree with TRBD1. CDR1 and CDR2 from the germline V gene are KGHDR and SFDVKD. Losses at the gene ends were 7 bases for V and 7 bases for J; bases not matched to a gene: 9. This CDR3 spans 15 amino acids. The CDR3 spells CATRPDRGKTEKLFF. CDR3 coding DNA: TGTGCCACCAGGCCCGACAGGGGGAAAACTGAAAAACTGTTTTTT.

The CDR3, as DNA: TGCGCCAGCAGCCAAGACAGGGGCGACTATGGCTACACCTTC. Translating gives CASSQDRGDYGYTF. This chain uses TRBV4-3 with TRBJ1-2; TRBD1 might be the D (6 bases). The CDR3 extends over 14 amino acids. The V and J ends lost 0 bases and 3 bases respectively, with 8 bases between them. Germline V gene lookup returns CDR1 LGHNA and CDR2 YSLEER.

The chain employs TRBV30 and TRBJ1-4, with a tentative D call TRBD1 (6 bases). Germline CDR1 GTSNPN, CDR2 SVGIG (reference sequence). V gave up 5 bases and J gave up 5 bases, with 18 bases separating them. CDR3 size: 15 residues. The DNA for the CDR3 is TGTGCCTGGGCGACAGGCAATTCTCGAAATGAAAAACTGTTTTTT. It codes for CAWATGNSRNEKLFF.

This clone was detected only once. V usage is TRBV5-4 and J usage is TRBJ1-1; D perhaps matches TRBD1 (5 bases). The CDR3 loop spans 12 amino acids. Germline V lookup: CDR1 SGHNT, CDR2 YYREEE (reference sequence). V shed 5 bases and J shed 4 bases, with 9 bases lying between them. The CDR3 nucleotides read TGTGCCAGCAGACTCGACAGCACTGAAGCTTTCTTT. Protein product: CASRLDSTEAFF. The full variable domain, its missing parts supplied by reference TRBV5-4 and TRBJ1-1, is ETGVTQSPTHLIKTRGQQVTLRCSSQSGHNTVSWYQQALGQGPQFIFQYYREEENGRGNFPPRFSGLQFPNYSSELNVNALELDDSALYLCASRLDSTEAFFGQGTRLTVV.

This clone was seen a few times. The chain combines TRBV14 with TRBJ2-7; D gene unclear. Between the trimmed V and J ends, which lost 1 base and 4 bases, there was a span of 2 bases. The CDR3 length is 11 residues. CDR1 is SGHDN and CDR2 is FVKESK in the germline V gene. This CDR3 reads CASSQAYEQYF. Written as DNA, the CDR3 is TGTGCCAGCAGCCAAGCGTACGAGCAGTACTTC.

The rearrangement joins TRBV4-3 to TRBJ1-2, with D possibly matching TRBD1 (5 bases). Germline CDR1 reads LGHNA; CDR2 reads YSLEER. There are 15 residues in the CDR3. The V and J ends lost 3 bases and 4 bases respectively, with 15 bases between them. The CDR3 region is CASSHSVQTVYGYTF. In DNA form, the CDR3 reads TGCGCCAGCAGCCATTCGGTACAGACAGTCTATGGCTACACCTTC.

The chain uses TRBV20-1 and TRBJ1-1, with no clear D. Trimming removed 6 bases from V and 9 bases from J, with 14 bases in between. The CDR3 spans 11 residues. CDR1 and CDR2 from the germline V gene are DFQATT and SNEGSKA (reference sequence). The CDR3 spells CSARPTGKAFF. The CDR3 nucleotides are TGCAGTGCCCGCCCCACGGGCAAAGCTTTCTTT.

This chain uses TRBV9 with TRBJ1-2; the match to TRBD1 covers 7 bases. Germline CDR1 is SGDLS and CDR2 is YYNGEE. The ends lost 4 bases at V and 4 bases at J; junction bases unmatched: 10. The CDR3 covers 15 residues. CDR3: CASSQDPTGTYGYTF. The CDR3 DNA reads as TGTGCCAGCAGCCAAGATCCGACAGGGACCTATGGCTACACCTTC.

The chain couples TRBV28 to TRBJ1-2, with D maybe TRBD1 (6 bases). Germline values: CDR1 MDHEN, CDR2 SYDVKM. The V end lost 10 bases, the J end lost 3 bases, and 15 bases lay between the germline ends. This CDR3 is 13 amino acids long. Here the CDR3 reads CATTRGSDYGYTF. In nucleotides, the CDR3 is TGTGCCACTACAAGGGGGTCCGACTATGGCTACACCTTC.

The chain employs TRBV2 and TRBJ2-3; 9 bases fit TRBD2. This CDR3 is built from 17 residues. Unmatched junction bases numbered 9, after V lost 3 bases and J lost 2 bases. Per the germline V gene, CDR1 is SNHLY and CDR2 is FYNNEI. This chain's CDR3 is CASSESLAGLNTDTQYF. Written as DNA, the CDR3 is TGTGCCAGCAGTGAGTCTCTAGCGGGGTTAAACACAGATACGCAGTATTTT.

This sequence joins TRBV7-9 and TRBJ1-3; 8 bases fit TRBD1. V shed 5 bases, J shed 5 bases, and the junction held 5 bases outside the gene matches. There are 14 residues in the CDR3. Germline CDR1 reads SEHNR; CDR2 reads FQNEAQ (reference sequence). The CDR3 DNA sequence: TGTGCCAGCAGCCCCGGGACAGGACGAAACACCATATATTTT. Translation: CASSPGTGRNTIYF.

This clone was recorded only once. The chain combines TRBV7-3 with TRBJ1-5; D gene ambiguous. The CDR3 is made up of 13 amino acids. The germline CDR1 and CDR2 sequences are SGHTA and FQGTGA. V dropped 3 bases and J dropped 7 bases, with 10 bases sitting between them. The DNA of the CDR3 is TGTGCCAGCAGCTTTGGGAAAGGCCAGCCCCAGCATTTT. This translates into CASSFGKGQPQHF. Combining the CDR3 with reference TRBV7-3 and TRBJ1-5 gives the whole variable domain GAGVSQTPSNKVTEKGKYVELRCDPISGHTALYWYRQSLGQGPEFLIYFQGTGAADDSGLPNDRFFAVRPEGSVSTLKIQRTERGDSAVYLCASSFGKGQPQHFGDGTRLSIL.

V gene TRBV28 combines with J gene TRBJ1-1; no definite D call. Germline CDR1 reads MDHEN; CDR2 reads SYDVKM. V dropped 6 bases and J dropped 1 base, with 12 bases sitting between them. The CDR3 length is 14 residues. CDR3 residues: CASSQWRQNTEAFF. DNA of the CDR3: TGTGCCAGCAGCCAATGGAGGCAGAACACTGAAGCTTTCTTT.

V is TRBV19 and J is TRBJ2-7, with a possible D match to TRBD2 (6 bases). Trimming removed 10 bases from V and 5 bases from J, with 21 bases in between. Germline CDR1 LNHDA, CDR2 SQIVND (reference sequence). This CDR3 contains 14 residues. The CDR3 region has the DNA TGTGCCATCTCCCCGGGCGGGACGCCCCACGAGCAGTACTTC. Amino acid sequence: CAISPGGTPHEQYF.

This chain connects TRBV19 to TRBJ1-1, with a tentative D call TRBD1 (5 bases). Germline assignment: CDR1 LNHDA and CDR2 SQIVND (reference sequence). This CDR3 comprises 14 residues. V dropped 3 bases and J dropped 3 bases, with 11 bases sitting between them. The CDR3 DNA sequence: TGTGCCAGTAGTATCGAGGGAGGGGACACTGAAGCTTTCTTT. Translated, it gives CASSIEGGDTEAFF.